Given below is one T cell receptor beta chain in context. Its antigen is as yet unknown. Relative to the germline gene, one junction end is altered; a read error may explain this. This sample is drawn from a study of blood T cells in healthy people across ages. Germline CDR1 MDHEN, CDR2 SYDVKM. The CDR3 is made up of 13 amino acids. Approximately 10 milliliters was the volume of peripheral blood drawn from each donor. Study-wide findings and caveats: Both naive CD4+ cell counts and diversity were greater in long-lived donors than in aged donors. There was a strong correlation between TCR beta diversity and naive T cell percentage.

Together with a sample-barcoded 5' primer, a J-beta primer mix was included in a second PCR lasting about 7 to 12 cycles. MiXCR, run by TCRdb on the 5' RACE reads, gives a single entry per CDR3 protein. The sample consists of over 1,500,000 distinct CDR3 sequences, approximately 39% of them appearing once. The chain joins TRBV28 to TRBJ1-6, with D maybe TRBD1 (6 bases). This sequence was found in a human donor in good health. Sequencing was done on a sample of blood. The CDR3 spells CASSGQNYSLLHF. CDR3 sequence (DNA): TGTGCCAGCAGTGGACAGAACTATTCACTCCTCCACTTT.